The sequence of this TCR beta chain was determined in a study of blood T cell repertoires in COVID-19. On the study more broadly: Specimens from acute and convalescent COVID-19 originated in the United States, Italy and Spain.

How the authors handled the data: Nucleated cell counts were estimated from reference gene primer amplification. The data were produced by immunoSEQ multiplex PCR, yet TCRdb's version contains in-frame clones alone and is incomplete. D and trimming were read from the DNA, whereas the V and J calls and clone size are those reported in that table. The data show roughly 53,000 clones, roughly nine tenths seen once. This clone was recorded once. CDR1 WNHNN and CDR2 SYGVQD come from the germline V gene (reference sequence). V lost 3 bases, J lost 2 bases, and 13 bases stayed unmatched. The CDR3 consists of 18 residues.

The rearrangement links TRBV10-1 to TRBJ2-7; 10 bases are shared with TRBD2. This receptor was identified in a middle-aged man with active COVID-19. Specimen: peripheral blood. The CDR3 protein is CASSDNRWRLAGTYEQYF. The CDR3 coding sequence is TGCGCCAGCAGTGATAATCGATGGAGACTAGCGGGTACCTACGAGCAGTACTTC.